The 7 T cell receptor beta chains below all came from one sample that was sequenced in a study of blood T cells in healthy people across ages. A second roughly 6 to 11 cycle PCR used barcoded and J-beta primers. TCRdb re-called the 5' RACE reads through MiXCR, storing one row per CDR3 protein. In the table there are roughly 800,000 distinct CDR3 sequences, around 24% of which are singletons. This same sample was also part of a study on T cells of mothers and their children.

The specimen sequenced was blood. All receptors derive from a boy under 18 in good health.

This clonotype has only a few counts. The chain employs TRBV12-5 and TRBJ1-4; D unclear. The germline V gene encodes CDR1 LGHNT and CDR2 FRNRAP. Between the trimmed V and J ends, which lost 3 bases and 2 bases, there was a span of 10 bases. The CDR3 has 15 residues. The CDR3 is CASGLARPTNEKLFF. DNA for the CDR3: TGTGCTAGTGGTTTAGCGAGACCTACTAATGAAAAACTGTTTTTT.

This clonotype occurred once. The genes are TRBV20-1 and TRBJ1-5; 9 bases line up with TRBD1. Looked up from germline, CDR1 is DFQATT and CDR2 is SNEGSKA (reference sequence). The CDR3 is 15 residues long. J was trimmed by 4 bases and V by 2 bases; bases with no gene match: 6. The CDR3, as DNA: TGCAGTGCTAGACCTGAAGGGACAGGGAATCAGCCCCAGCATTTT. This encodes CSARPEGTGNQPQHF.

The CDR3 region is CASSLAGASSTDTQYF. CDR3 nucleotides: TGCGCCAGCAGCTTGGCGGGGGCCTCTAGCACAGATACGCAGTATTTT. The V gene is TRBV5-1, the J gene TRBJ2-3; D might be TRBD1 or TRBD2, each matching 6 bases. CDR3 length equals 16 residues. CDR1 is SGHRS and CDR2 is YFSETQ in the germline V gene. V lost 0 bases and J lost 0, with 11 bases in between. The full variable domain, completed using reference TRBV5-1 and TRBJ2-3, is KAGVTQTPRYLIKTRGQQVTLSCSPISGHRSVSWYQQTPGQGLQFLFEYFSETQRNKGNFPGRFSGRQFSNSRSEMNVSTLELGDSALYLCASSLAGASSTDTQYFGPGTRLTVL.

This clonotype occurred a few times. CDR3: CATSFGSEKLFF. CDR3 bases: TGTGCCACCTCGTTCGGGAGTGAAAAACTGTTTTTT. The V call is TRBV15, the J call TRBJ1-4; D gene uncertain. The CDR3 covers 12 residues. Deletions cut 8 bases from V and 7 bases from J, with 11 bases between. Germline CDR1 and CDR2: LNHNV and YYDKDF (reference sequence).

The chain joins TRBV4-3 to TRBJ2-1; D might be TRBD1 or TRBD2, each matching 5 bases. The CDR3 runs 15 residues. Trimming shortened V by 0 bases and J by 9 bases, and 15 bases separated the two germline ends. CDR1 is LGHNA and CDR2 is YSLEER in the germline V gene. CDR3 in DNA: TGCGCCAGCAGCCAAGAGGGCTCCGTTGGGGGTGAGCAGTTCTTC. This encodes CASSQEGSVGGEQFF.

The genes are TRBV24-1 and TRBJ2-1, with D hard to call. The end of the DNA fits TRBJ2-5 better, so the J call may be wrong. CDR1 KGHDR and CDR2 SFDVKD come from the germline V gene. The CDR3 is made up of 11 amino acids. The CDR3 is CATSVLETQYF. The CDR3 DNA follows: TGTGCCACCAGTGTATTAGAGACCCAGTACTTC.

This clonotype was observed at least ten times. CDR3 nucleotides: TGTGCCAGCAGTGAAGCACGGGACAGGGGGCTGGGCGCTGAAGCTTTCTTT. It specifies CASSEARDRGLGAEAFF. The genes are TRBV2 and TRBJ1-1, with TRBD1 identical over 12 bases. This CDR3 spans 17 amino acids. The germline V gene encodes CDR1 SNHLY and CDR2 FYNNEI. V gave up 0 bases and J gave up 6 bases; unmatched junction bases: 8. The full variable domain, its missing parts supplied by reference TRBV2 and TRBJ1-1, is EPEVTQTPSHQVTQMGQEVILRCVPISNHLYFYWYRQILGQKVEFLVSFYNNEISEKSEIFDDQFSVERPDGSNFTLKIRSTKLEDSAMYFCASSEARDRGLGAEAFFGQGTRLTVV.